This T cell receptor (beta chain) came from a study of Graves' ophthalmopathy and Graves' hyperthyroidism. Overall study: Pretreatment peripheral blood was obtained at initial diagnosis.

This clonotype was seen only a few times. Its antigen is as yet unknown. Amplified TCR beta CDR3 regions were obtained using RNA transcripts as template. The workflow started with a first-round RT-PCR run with HTBI primers and then moved on to a second-round multiplex PCR. TCRdb reprocessed the multiplex PCR reads with MiXCR, giving one entry per CDR3 protein. The sample shows approximately 640,000 distinct CDR3 sequences, roughly 41% of them seen only once. The study, taken as a whole, reports: The majority of expanded thyroid clonotypes above 0.001 frequency also occurred in blood. Prediction of ophthalmopathy progression reached around 71% sensitivity and roughly 72% specificity.

V dropped 5 bases and J dropped 2; count of bases not matched to a gene: 14. The CDR3 consists of 18 residues. The TCR originated in an adult man with Graves' ophthalmopathy. The sequenced sample was peripheral blood. V usage is TRBV12-3 or TRBV12-4 and J usage is TRBJ2-2; the match to TRBD2 covers 7 bases. The CDR3 region has the DNA TGTGCCAGCAGTCAAGTGGTGACAGCGGGGCTAAACACCGGGGAGCTGTTTTTT. Translation gives CASSQVVTAGLNTGELFF.